The text below deals with one TCR beta chain. What it binds is not known. V dropped 1 base and J dropped 7 bases, with 17 bases sitting between them. The CDR3 is 15 residues long. Germline values: CDR1 SEHNR, CDR2 FQNEAQ (reference sequence). The entry originates in a study of identical twins. Study findings and constraints: Clonotypes of the beta chain that were abundant in cord blood carried fewer insertions (memory repertoires showed none).

A universal primer binding site was introduced by template switching. The final cDNA contained unique molecular identifiers. TCRdb passed the 5' RACE reads through MiXCR, listing each CDR3 protein once. This table holds about 700,000 distinct CDR3 sequences, 8.5% to 9% found once. This sample was shared with a second study, whose subject was yellow fever vaccine responses in identical twins.

The TCR originated in a woman under 30 in good health. Material for sequencing was PBMCs. The chain carries TRBV7-9 and TRBJ2-7; D not certain. CDR3 sequence (DNA): TGTGCCAGCAGCTTAGAGATCGAGGTGGCCGTGGAGCAGTACTTC. Its translation: CASSLEIEVAVEQYF.